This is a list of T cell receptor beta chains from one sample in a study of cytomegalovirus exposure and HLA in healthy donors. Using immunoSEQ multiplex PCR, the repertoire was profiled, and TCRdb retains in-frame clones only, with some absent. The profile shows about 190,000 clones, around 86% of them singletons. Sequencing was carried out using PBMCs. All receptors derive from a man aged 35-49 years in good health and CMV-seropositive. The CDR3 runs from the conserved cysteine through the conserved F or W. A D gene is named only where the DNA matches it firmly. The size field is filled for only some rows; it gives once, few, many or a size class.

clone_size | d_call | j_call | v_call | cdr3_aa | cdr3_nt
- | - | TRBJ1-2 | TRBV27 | CASSLTGLGVNGYTF | TGTGCCAGCAGTTTAACAGGGCTGGGGGTGAATGGCTACACCTTC
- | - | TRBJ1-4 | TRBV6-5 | CASSYSGSTNEKLFF | TGTGCCAGCAGTTACTCCGGTTCAACTAATGAAAAACTGTTTTTT
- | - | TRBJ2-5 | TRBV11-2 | CASRRRPIQETQYF | TGTGCCAGCAGGCGGCGGCCAATCCAAGAGACCCAGTACTTC
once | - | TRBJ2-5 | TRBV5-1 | CASSLGLITGETQYF | TGCGCCAGCAGCTTGGGGCTAATCACAGGGGAGACCCAGTACTTC
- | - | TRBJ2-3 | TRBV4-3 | CASSQAQGADTQYF | TGCGCCAGCAGCCAAGCGCAGGGTGCAGATACGCAGTATTTT
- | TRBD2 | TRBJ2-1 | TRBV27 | CASSLTVWAGENNEQFF | TGTGCCAGCAGTCTCACTGTCTGGGCGGGGGAGAACAATGAGCAGTTCTTC
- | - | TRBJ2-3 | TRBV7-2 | CASSSPDRSSDTQYF | TGTGCCAGCAGCTCGCCCGACAGAAGTTCCGATACGCAGTATTTT
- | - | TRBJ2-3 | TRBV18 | CASSRGGLTDTQYF | TGTGCCAGCTCACGGGGGGGCCTCACAGATACGCAGTATTTT
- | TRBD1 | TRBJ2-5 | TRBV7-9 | CASRNPGQGQETQYF | TGTGCCAGCAGGAATCCGGGACAGGGTCAAGAGACCCAGTACTTC
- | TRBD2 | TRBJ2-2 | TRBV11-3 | CASSLTSGGAIGELFF | TGTGCCAGCAGCCTGACTAGCGGGGGGGCAATCGGGGAGCTGTTTTTT
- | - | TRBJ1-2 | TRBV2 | CASKSDYGYTF | TGTGCCAGCAAGTCGGACTATGGCTACACCTTC
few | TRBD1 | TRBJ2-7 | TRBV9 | CASSVGQGAYEQYF | TGTGCCAGCAGCGTAGGGCAGGGGGCATACGAGCAGTACTTC
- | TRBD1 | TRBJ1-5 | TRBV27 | CASSWAGGNQPQHF | TGTGCCAGCAGTTGGGCAGGGGGAAATCAGCCCCAGCATTTT
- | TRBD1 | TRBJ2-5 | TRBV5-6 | CASSRTGDQETQYF | TGTGCCAGCAGCCGGACAGGGGACCAAGAGACCCAGTACTTC
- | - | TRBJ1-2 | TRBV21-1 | CASSPRDRAIYGYTF | TGTGCCAGCAGCCCCCGGGACAGGGCCATCTATGGCTACACCTTC
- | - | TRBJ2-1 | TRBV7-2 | CASSFTLYREQFF | TGTGCCAGCAGCTTTACCCTTTATAGAGAGCAGTTCTTC
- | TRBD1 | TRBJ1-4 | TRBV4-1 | CASSQAATGLNEKLFF | TGCGCCAGCAGCCAAGCCGCGACAGGGCTGAATGAAAAACTGTTTTTT
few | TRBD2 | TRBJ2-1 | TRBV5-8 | CASSRGEANEQFF | TGTGCCAGCAGCCGGGGGGAGGCCAATGAGCAGTTCTTC
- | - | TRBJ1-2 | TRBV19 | CASSIGNGQHYGYTF | TGTGCCAGTAGTATTGGCAATGGACAGCACTATGGCTACACCTTC
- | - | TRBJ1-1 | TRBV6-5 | CASTLVGGANTEAFF | TGTGCCAGCACCCTGGTCGGAGGGGCGAACACTGAAGCTTTCTTT
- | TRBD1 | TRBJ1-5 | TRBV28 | CASSYGQGGQPQHF | TGTGCCAGCAGCTACGGACAGGGGGGACAGCCCCAGCATTTT
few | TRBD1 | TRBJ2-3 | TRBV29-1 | CSTRQGTRDTQYF | TGCAGCACCCGACAGGGCACAAGAGATACGCAGTATTTT
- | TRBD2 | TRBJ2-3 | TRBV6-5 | CASSSRGGQGDTQYF | TGTGCCAGCAGCTCCCGGGGGGGGCAAGGAGATACGCAGTATTTT
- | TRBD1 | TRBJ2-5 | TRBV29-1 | CSVAMNPGQGTQYF | TGCAGCGTTGCTATGAACCCGGGACAGGGGACCCAGTACTTC
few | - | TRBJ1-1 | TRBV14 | CASSSDRFMNTEAFF | TGTGCCAGCAGCTCCGACAGGTTCATGAACACTGAAGCTTTCTTT
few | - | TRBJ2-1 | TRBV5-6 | CASSIPGGEQFF | TGTGCCAGCAGCATTCCAGGTGGTGAGCAGTTCTTC
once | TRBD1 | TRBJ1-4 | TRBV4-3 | CASSQVTGGSTNEKLFF | TGCGCCAGCAGCCAAGTTACAGGGGGCTCAACTAATGAAAAACTGTTTTTT
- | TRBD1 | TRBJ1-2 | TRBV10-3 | CAISDDRGYGYTF | TGTGCCATCAGTGATGACAGGGGATATGGCTACACCTTC